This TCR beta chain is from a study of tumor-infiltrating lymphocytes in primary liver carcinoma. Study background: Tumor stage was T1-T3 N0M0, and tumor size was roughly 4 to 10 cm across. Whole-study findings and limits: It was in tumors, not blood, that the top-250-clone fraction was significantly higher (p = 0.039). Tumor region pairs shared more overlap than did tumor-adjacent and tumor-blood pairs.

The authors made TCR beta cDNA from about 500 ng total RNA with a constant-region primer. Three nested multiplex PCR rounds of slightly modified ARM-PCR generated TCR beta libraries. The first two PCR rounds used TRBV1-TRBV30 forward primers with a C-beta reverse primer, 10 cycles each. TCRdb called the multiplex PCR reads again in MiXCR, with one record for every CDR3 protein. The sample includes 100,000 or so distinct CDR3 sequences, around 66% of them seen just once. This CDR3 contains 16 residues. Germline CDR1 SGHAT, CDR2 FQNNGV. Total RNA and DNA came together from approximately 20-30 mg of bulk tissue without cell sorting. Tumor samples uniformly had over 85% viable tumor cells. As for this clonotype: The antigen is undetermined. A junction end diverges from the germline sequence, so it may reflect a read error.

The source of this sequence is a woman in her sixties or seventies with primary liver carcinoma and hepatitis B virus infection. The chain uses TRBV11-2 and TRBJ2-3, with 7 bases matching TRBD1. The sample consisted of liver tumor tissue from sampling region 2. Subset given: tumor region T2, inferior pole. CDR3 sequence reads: CASNLGKGASTDTQYF. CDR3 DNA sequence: TGTGCCAGCAACTTAGGGAAGGGGGCTTCCACAGATACACAGTATTTT.